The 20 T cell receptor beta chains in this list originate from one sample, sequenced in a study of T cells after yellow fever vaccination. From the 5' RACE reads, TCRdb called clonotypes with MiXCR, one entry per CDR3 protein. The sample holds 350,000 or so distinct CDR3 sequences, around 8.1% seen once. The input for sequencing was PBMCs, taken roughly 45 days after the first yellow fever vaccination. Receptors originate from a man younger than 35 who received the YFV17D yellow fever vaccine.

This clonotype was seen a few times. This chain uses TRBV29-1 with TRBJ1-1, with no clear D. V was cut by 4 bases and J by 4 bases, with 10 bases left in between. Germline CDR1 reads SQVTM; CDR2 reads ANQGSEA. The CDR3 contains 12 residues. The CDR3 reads CSVGAVLTEAFF. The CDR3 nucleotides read TGCAGCGTTGGGGCAGTCCTCACTGAAGCTTTCTTT.

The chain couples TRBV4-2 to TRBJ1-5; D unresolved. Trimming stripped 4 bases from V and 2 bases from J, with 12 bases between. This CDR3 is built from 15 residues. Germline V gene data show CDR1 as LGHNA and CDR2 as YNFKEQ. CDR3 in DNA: TGTGCCAGCAGCCCAGAAGGGATGGGCAATCAGCCCCAGCATTTT. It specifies CASSPEGMGNQPQHF.

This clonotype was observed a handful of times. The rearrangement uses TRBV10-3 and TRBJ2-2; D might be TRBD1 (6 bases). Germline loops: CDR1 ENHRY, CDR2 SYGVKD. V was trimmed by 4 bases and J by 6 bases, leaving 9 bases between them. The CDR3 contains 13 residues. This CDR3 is CAISAGVPGELFF. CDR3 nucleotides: TGTGCCATCAGTGCAGGGGTCCCCGGGGAGCTGTTTTTT.

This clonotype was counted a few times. Written as DNA, the CDR3 is TGCGCCAGCAGCTTGTCAGGAACTAATGAAAAACTGTTTTTT. This translates into CASSLSGTNEKLFF. The V call is TRBV5-1, the J call TRBJ1-4, with unresolved D. Between the trimmed V and J ends, which lost 1 base and 1 base, there was a span of 5 bases. CDR3 length: 14 amino acids. The germline gives CDR1 SGHRS, CDR2 YFSETQ.

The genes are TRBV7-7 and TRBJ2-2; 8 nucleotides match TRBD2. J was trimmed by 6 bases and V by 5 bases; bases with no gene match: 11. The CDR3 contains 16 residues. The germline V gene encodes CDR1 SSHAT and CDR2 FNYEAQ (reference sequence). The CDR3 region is CASSPLTGTRAGELFF. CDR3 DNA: TGTGCCAGCAGCCCGCTAACCGGGACTAGGGCCGGGGAGCTGTTTTTT.

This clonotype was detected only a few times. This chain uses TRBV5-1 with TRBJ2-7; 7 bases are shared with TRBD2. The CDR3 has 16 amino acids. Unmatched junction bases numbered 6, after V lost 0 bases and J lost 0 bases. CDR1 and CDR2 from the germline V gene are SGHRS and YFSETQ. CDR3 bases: TGCGCCAGCAGCTTGGAATCGGGACTAAGCTCCTACGAGCAGTACTTC. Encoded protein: CASSLESGLSSYEQYF.

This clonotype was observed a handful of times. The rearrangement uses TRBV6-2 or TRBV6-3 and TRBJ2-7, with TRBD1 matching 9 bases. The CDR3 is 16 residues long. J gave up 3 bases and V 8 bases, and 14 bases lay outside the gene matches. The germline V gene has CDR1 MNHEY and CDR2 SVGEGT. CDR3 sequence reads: CASGDRDRVLFYEQYF. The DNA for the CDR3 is TGTGCCAGCGGTGACCGGGACAGGGTACTCTTCTACGAGCAGTACTTC.

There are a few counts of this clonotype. CDR3 DNA sequence: TGCAGTGCTAGAGGACAGGGGGCGGGCTACACCTTC. Protein sequence: CSARGQGAGYTF. V gene TRBV20-1 combines with J gene TRBJ1-2, with 10 bases that match TRBD1. There are 12 residues in the CDR3. Losses at the gene ends were 1 base for V and 8 bases for J; bases not matched to a gene: 1. Germline V CDR1 and CDR2: DFQATT, SNEGSKA (reference sequence).

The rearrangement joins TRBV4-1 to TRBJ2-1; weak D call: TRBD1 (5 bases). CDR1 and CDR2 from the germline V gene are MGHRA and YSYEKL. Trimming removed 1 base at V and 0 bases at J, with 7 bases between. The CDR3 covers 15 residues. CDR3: CASSQGQSSYNEQFF. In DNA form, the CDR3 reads TGCGCCAGCAGCCAAGGACAGAGCTCCTACAATGAGCAGTTCTTC.

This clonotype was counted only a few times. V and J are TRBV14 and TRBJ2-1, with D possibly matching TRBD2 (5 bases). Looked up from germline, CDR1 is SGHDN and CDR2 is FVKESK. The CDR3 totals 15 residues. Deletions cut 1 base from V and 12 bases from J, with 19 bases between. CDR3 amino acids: CASSQGPSGEWRQFF. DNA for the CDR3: TGTGCCAGCAGCCAAGGCCCCTCCGGGGAATGGAGGCAGTTCTTC.

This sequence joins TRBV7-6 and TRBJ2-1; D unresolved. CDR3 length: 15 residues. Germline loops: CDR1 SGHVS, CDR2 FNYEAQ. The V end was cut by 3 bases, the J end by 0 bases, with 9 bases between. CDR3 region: CASSFGLGSYNEQFF. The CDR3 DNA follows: TGTGCCAGCAGCTTCGGGCTGGGCTCCTACAATGAGCAGTTCTTC.

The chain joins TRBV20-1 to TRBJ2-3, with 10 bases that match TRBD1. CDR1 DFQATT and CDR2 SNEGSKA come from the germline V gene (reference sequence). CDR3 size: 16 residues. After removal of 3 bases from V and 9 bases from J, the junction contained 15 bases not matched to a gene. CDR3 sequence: CSASWDRDRGRFTQYF. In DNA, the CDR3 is TGCAGTGCTAGTTGGGACCGGGACAGGGGCAGGTTCACGCAGTATTTT.

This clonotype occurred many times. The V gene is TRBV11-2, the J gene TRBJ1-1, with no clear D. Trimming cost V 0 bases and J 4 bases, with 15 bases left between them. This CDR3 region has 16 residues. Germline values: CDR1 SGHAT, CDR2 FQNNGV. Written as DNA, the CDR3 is TGTGCCAGCAGCTTAGACCAAGGACGGGATCTCACTGAAGCTTTCTTT. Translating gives CASSLDQGRDLTEAFF.

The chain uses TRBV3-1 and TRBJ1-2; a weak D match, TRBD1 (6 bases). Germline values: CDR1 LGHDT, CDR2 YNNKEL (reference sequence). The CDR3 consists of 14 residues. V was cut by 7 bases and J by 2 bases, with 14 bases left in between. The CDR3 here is CASTFTGQNYGYTF. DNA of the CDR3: TGTGCCAGCACCTTCACAGGGCAAAACTATGGCTACACCTTC.

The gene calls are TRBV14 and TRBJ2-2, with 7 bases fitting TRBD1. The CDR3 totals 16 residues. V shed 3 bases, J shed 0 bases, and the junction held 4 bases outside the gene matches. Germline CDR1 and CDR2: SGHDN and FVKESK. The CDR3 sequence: CASSQAGTANTGELFF. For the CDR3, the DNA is TGTGCCAGCAGCCAGGCCGGGACAGCGAACACCGGGGAGCTGTTTTTT.

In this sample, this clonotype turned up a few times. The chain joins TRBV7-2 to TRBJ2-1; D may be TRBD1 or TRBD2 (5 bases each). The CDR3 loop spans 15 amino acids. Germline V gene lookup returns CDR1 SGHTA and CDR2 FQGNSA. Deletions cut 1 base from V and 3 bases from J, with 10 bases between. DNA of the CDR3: TGTGCCAGCAGCTTAGGACCGGGGCACTACAATGAGCAGTTCTTC. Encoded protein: CASSLGPGHYNEQFF.

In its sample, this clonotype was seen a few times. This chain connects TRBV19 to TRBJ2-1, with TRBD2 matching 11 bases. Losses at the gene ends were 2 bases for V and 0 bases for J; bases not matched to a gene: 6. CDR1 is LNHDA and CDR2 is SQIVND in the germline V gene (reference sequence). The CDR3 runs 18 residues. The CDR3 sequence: CASSIRASGGRSYNEQFF. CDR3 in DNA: TGTGCCAGTAGTATAAGGGCTAGCGGGGGGCGCTCCTACAATGAGCAGTTCTTC.

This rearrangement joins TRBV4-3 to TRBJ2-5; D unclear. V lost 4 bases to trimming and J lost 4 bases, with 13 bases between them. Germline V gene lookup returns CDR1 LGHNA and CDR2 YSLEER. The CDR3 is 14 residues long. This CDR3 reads CASSRAPTAETQYF. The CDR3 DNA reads TGCGCCAGCAGCCGAGCCCCCACGGCAGAGACCCAGTACTTC.

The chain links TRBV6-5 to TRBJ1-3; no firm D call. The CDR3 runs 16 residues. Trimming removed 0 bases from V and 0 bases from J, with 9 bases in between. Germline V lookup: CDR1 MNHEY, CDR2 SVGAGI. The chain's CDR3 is CASSYSTRYSGNTIYF. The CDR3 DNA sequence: TGTGCCAGCAGTTACTCGACTCGATACTCTGGAAACACCATATATTTT.

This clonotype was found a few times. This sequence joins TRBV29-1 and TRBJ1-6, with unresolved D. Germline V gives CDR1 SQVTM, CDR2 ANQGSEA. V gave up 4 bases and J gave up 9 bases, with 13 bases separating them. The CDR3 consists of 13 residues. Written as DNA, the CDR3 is TGCAGCGTTGCTTCGACGGTCGGTTCACCCCTCCACTTT. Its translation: CSVASTVGSPLHF.